This T cell receptor beta chain was sequenced during a study of blood T cell repertoires in COVID-19. CDR3 size: 16 residues. The V gene end was trimmed by 3 bases and the J gene end by 0 bases; junction bases not matched to a gene: 3. Germline V CDR1 and CDR2: KGHSH, LQKENI. Sequencing was performed with immunoSEQ multiplex PCR; in TCRdb, only in-frame clones are kept and a portion is missing. The sample holds about 100,000 clones, around nine tenths seen once. V usage is TRBV18 and J usage is TRBJ2-2, with TRBD1 identical over 8 bases. The source of this sequence is a human donor in a cohort sampled during active COVID-19. The specimen was peripheral blood. The CDR3 DNA is TGTGCCAGCTCACCCCGACAGGGGCCGAACACCGGGGAGCTGTTTTTT. Translated: CASSPRQGPNTGELFF.